Listed here are 3 T cell receptor beta chains from one sample, sequenced in a study of OX40 agonist ivuxolimab in advanced cancers. Here immunoSEQ multiplex PCR was the method, and the copy in TCRdb shows in-frame clones only, minus some. The sample has about 93,000 clones, about 90% seen once; the top ten hold 0.4% to 0.55%. Material: CD4+ or CD8+ T cells sorted from blood, obtained in a trial of the OX40 agonist ivuxolimab. The receptors come from an adult with an advanced solid tumor such as melanoma, head and neck, liver or kidney cancer.

The chain recombines TRBV4-2 with TRBJ2-7; D uncertain. This CDR3 is 16 amino acids long. The germline gives CDR1 LGHNA, CDR2 YNFKEQ. V dropped 0 bases and J dropped 0 bases, with 12 bases sitting between them. The CDR3 region is CASSQDLLPSSYEQYF. CDR3 DNA: TGTGCCAGCAGCCAAGATCTTCTTCCAAGCTCCTACGAGCAGTACTTC.

V and J are TRBV5-5 and TRBJ1-1, with 8 bases fitting TRBD1. V shed 4 bases and J 4 bases; nucleotides not matched to a gene: 6. The CDR3 consists of 14 residues. The germline V gene has CDR1 SGHKS and CDR2 YYEKEE (reference sequence). For the CDR3, the DNA is TGTGCCAGCAGCGGCGGACAGGGCCGCACTGAAGCTTTCTTT. Translated, it gives CASSGGQGRTEAFF.

J is TRBJ1-1 and V is TRBV5-5; no firm D call. The germline V gene has CDR1 SGHKS and CDR2 YYEKEE (reference sequence). The CDR3 is 13 residues long. With 3 bases removed from V and 0 bases from J, the gap between germline ends came to 6 bases. CDR3 nucleotide sequence: TGTGCCAGCAGCTGGAATGTGAACACTGAAGCTTTCTTT. Translated: CASSWNVNTEAFF.